This T cell receptor beta chain was profiled in a study of T cell responses to AZD1222 COVID-19 vaccine. There are 16 residues in the CDR3. Per the germline V gene, CDR1 is SGHDN and CDR2 is FVKESK. V shed 3 bases and J shed 2 bases, with 15 bases lying between them. TCRdb's copy holds only in-frame clones and misses some; the assay was immunoSEQ multiplex PCR. The table has 130,000 or so clones, 90% seen once. This sequence was found in an adult who received the MenACWY meningococcal vaccine as a control. The source was peripheral blood, collected 28 days after the second dose of the MenACWY control vaccine. The chain uses TRBV14 and TRBJ2-3; TRBD1 is a possible D gene (6 bases). The CDR3 DNA sequence: TGTGCCAGCAGCCACTACGCCGGGACAACCACAGATACGCAGTATTTT. Translated: CASSHYAGTTTDTQYF.